This T cell receptor (beta chain) was captured in a study of metastatic and nonmetastatic thyroid tumors. Background on the study: Patients with malignant and benign thyroid disease provided blood and tumor or nodule tissue, whose repertoires were compared.

Trimming removed 7 bases from V and 1 base from J, with 14 bases in between. Looked up from germline, CDR1 is DFQATT and CDR2 is SNEGSKA (reference sequence). This CDR3 is built from 13 residues. This clone has only one observation. Its antigen is as yet unknown. Authors' data handling: Clinicopathological groups supplied CDR3 differences that were used to build a distant-metastasis classifier for papillary thyroid cancer. With MiXCR, TCRdb called clones anew from the PCR reads. TCRdb, not the original authors, processed these V and J calls. The data contain tens of thousands of clones, roughly 15% of them singletons. Study-wide points: Relative to benign nodules, malignant thyroid tumors were reportedly characterized by significantly elevated TCR beta diversity in blood and tumor.

Patients were all untreated before their thyroid surgery. Sequenced: blood. This sequence joins TRBV20-1 and TRBJ2-7; a possible D gene is TRBD2 (5 bases). The receptor comes from a female donor with papillary thyroid cancer or a benign thyroid nodule (not recorded which). Some clones in this sample may be carry-over from other donors' samples. This CDR3 is CSVSGTFSYEQYF. Here the CDR3 DNA reads TGCAGTGTGTCGGGAACTTTTTCCTACGAGCAGTACTTC.